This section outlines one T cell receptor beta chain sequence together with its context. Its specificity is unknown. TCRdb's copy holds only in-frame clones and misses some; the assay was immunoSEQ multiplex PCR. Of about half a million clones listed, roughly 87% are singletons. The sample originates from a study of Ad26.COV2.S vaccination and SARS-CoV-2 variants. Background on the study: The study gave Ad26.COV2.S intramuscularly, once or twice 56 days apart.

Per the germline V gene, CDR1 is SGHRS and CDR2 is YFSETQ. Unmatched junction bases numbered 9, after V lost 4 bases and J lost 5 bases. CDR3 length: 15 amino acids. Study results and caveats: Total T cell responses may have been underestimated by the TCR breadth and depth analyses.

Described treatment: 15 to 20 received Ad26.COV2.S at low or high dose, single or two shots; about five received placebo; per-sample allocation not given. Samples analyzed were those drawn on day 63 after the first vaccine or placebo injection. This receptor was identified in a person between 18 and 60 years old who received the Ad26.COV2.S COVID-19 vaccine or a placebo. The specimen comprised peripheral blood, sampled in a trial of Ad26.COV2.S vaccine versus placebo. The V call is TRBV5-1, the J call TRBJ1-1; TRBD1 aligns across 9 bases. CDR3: CASSEKGQGSTEAFF. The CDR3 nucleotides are TGCGCCAGCAGCGAGAAGGGACAGGGAAGTACTGAAGCTTTCTTT. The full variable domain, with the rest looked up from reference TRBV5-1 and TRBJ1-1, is KAGVTQTPRYLIKTRGQQVTLSCSPISGHRSVSWYQQTPGQGLQFLFEYFSETQRNKGNFPGRFSGRQFSNSRSEMNVSTLELGDSALYLCASSEKGQGSTEAFFGQGTRLTVV.